This is a list of T cell receptor beta chains from one sample in a study of blood T cell repertoires in COVID-19. Only in-frame clones appear in the TCRdb table, and some are missing; sequencing was by immunoSEQ multiplex PCR. The sample holds fewer than 150,000 clones; roughly four fifths are singletons and the top ten take 11%. The sequenced sample was peripheral blood. Every receptor here comes from a human donor in a cohort sampled during active COVID-19. Each CDR3 is given with its conserved first and last residue.

j_gene: TRBJ2-7
v_gene: TRBV18
CDR3aa: CASSPERGSYEQYF

j_gene: TRBJ2-7
v_gene: TRBV28
CDR3aa: CASYAGTKEQYF

j_gene: TRBJ1-4
v_gene: TRBV15
CDR3aa: CATSREGRSTTNEKLFF

j_gene: TRBJ2-4
v_gene: TRBV4-1
CDR3aa: CASSPQGQGSAKNIQYF

j_gene: TRBJ1-1
v_gene: TRBV3-1/TRBV3-2
CDR3aa: CASSGGGGNTEAFF

j_gene: TRBJ1-2
v_gene: TRBV28
CDR3aa: CASSFRDRPYGYTF

j_gene: TRBJ1-1
v_gene: TRBV6-5
CDR3aa: CASREDRRGNTEAFF

j_gene: TRBJ1-2
v_gene: TRBV6-6
CDR3aa: CASSPGLGDGYTF

j_gene: TRBJ2-1
v_gene: TRBV6-5
CDR3aa: CASRTGGVGDEQFF

j_gene: TRBJ2-1
v_gene: TRBV5-1
CDR3aa: CASSLDYNEQFF

j_gene: TRBJ1-4
v_gene: TRBV7-9
CDR3aa: CASSSLGDEKLFF

j_gene: TRBJ2-6
v_gene: TRBV4-1
CDR3aa: CASSQDRGSGANVLTF

j_gene: TRBJ2-3
v_gene: TRBV3-1/TRBV3-2
CDR3aa: CASSQQRNTQYF

j_gene: TRBJ2-1
v_gene: TRBV5-1
CDR3aa: CASSLDGTSVNEQFF

j_gene: TRBJ1-1
v_gene: TRBV11-2
CDR3aa: CASSPQLANTEAFF

j_gene: TRBJ1-1
v_gene: TRBV30
CDR3aa: CAWRDSRRGNTEAFF

j_gene: TRBJ2-1
v_gene: TRBV7-9
CDR3aa: CASSLARRGWDNEQFF

j_gene: TRBJ2-3
v_gene: TRBV2
CDR3aa: CASSPDRGHSDTQYF

j_gene: TRBJ2-5
v_gene: TRBV7-8
CDR3aa: CASSPSWTAQETQYF

j_gene: TRBJ2-1
v_gene: TRBV6-1
CDR3aa: CASSEVWGGRGNEQFF

j_gene: TRBJ2-7
v_gene: TRBV9
CDR3aa: CASSVGTSGDYEQYF

j_gene: TRBJ2-7
v_gene: TRBV6-1
CDR3aa: CASSEVTVGTGFYEQYF

j_gene: TRBJ1-1
v_gene: TRBV6-5
CDR3aa: CASSRQGITEAFF

j_gene: TRBJ1-5
v_gene: TRBV6-1
CDR3aa: CASSESPGNQPQHF

j_gene: TRBJ2-2
v_gene: TRBV14
CDR3aa: CASSQERLSTGSGELFF

j_gene: TRBJ2-1
v_gene: TRBV4-2
CDR3aa: CASSRTSSIGQFF

j_gene: TRBJ2-6
v_gene: TRBV28
CDR3aa: CASRETGNSGANVLTF

j_gene: TRBJ2-2
v_gene: TRBV7-9
CDR3aa: CASSAEGFANTGELFF

j_gene: TRBJ1-2
v_gene: TRBV6-6
CDR3aa: CATEDGSGYTF

j_gene: TRBJ2-5
v_gene: TRBV10-3
CDR3aa: CATLERGGYQETQYF

j_gene: TRBJ1-5
v_gene: TRBV6-6
CDR3aa: CASSYPTEYSNQPQHF

j_gene: TRBJ2-3
v_gene: TRBV10-1
CDR3aa: CASSGLRGTGSSDTQYF

j_gene: TRBJ2-7
v_gene: TRBV10-3
CDR3aa: CAIRSTGGAYEQYF

j_gene: TRBJ2-7
v_gene: TRBV28
CDR3aa: CASNTGGSYEQYF

j_gene: TRBJ1-1
v_gene: TRBV28
CDR3aa: CASIVGGTGGGAEAFF

j_gene: TRBJ2-5
v_gene: TRBV18
CDR3aa: CASSPQPGLAGGHQETQYF

j_gene: TRBJ2-1
v_gene: TRBV19
CDR3aa: CASSNTGTRIRSSYNEQFF

j_gene: TRBJ2-2
v_gene: TRBV5-4
CDR3aa: CASSFRDRGAGELFF

j_gene: TRBJ1-6
v_gene: TRBV5-1
CDR3aa: CASSGANSPLHF

j_gene: TRBJ1-2
v_gene: TRBV7-9
CDR3aa: CASSSTDGYTF

j_gene: TRBJ1-2
v_gene: TRBV11-2
CDR3aa: CASSPIPRTRAYYGYTF

j_gene: TRBJ1-1
v_gene: TRBV4-1
CDR3aa: CASSPDRENTEAFF